Each of the 25 T cell receptor beta chains below was sequenced from the same sample in a study of blood T cell repertoires in COVID-19. Repertoires were generated with immunoSEQ multiplex PCR, while TCRdb's copy carries only in-frame clones and drops some. The table lists hundreds of thousands of clones, nearly 90% of them singletons. Sample: peripheral blood. All receptors derive from a middle-aged woman who had recovered from COVID-19.

DNA for the CDR3: TGCGCCAGCAGCCAAGATCTAGCGGGGGGGCCAGAGACCCAGTACTTC. This encodes CASSQDLAGGPETQYF. V usage is TRBV4-3 and J usage is TRBJ2-5; 12 bases align to TRBD2. This CDR3 comprises 16 residues. The germline V gene encodes CDR1 LGHNA and CDR2 YSLEER. Trimming took 0 bases from V and 4 from J; bases not matched to a gene: 3.

The V gene is TRBV7-2, the J gene TRBJ2-1; tentative D call: TRBD1 (7 bases). Germline CDR1 is SGHTA and CDR2 is FQGNSA. The CDR3 is 16 residues long. Deletions cut 5 bases from V and 7 bases from J, with 21 bases between. CDR3 sequence: CASSPNPGGGENEQFF. The DNA for the CDR3 is TGTGCCAGCAGCCCCAATCCAGGGGGAGGCGAGAATGAGCAGTTCTTC.

V gene TRBV7-3 combines with J gene TRBJ2-1; 8 bases fit TRBD2. The trim removed 4 bases at V and 0 bases at J, leaving 5 bases unmatched. The CDR3 consists of 16 residues. CDR1 is SGHTA, CDR2 FQGTGA, per germline. CDR3 nucleotides: TGTGCCAGCAGCTCCTCCGGGACTAGCTCCTACAATGAGCAGTTCTTC. It is translated as CASSSSGTSSYNEQFF.

The rearrangement joins TRBV30 to TRBJ1-6, with a weak D call TRBD1 (5 bases). Deletions cut 2 bases from V and 5 bases from J, with 10 bases between. This CDR3 is 14 amino acids long. CDR1 and CDR2 (germline): GTSNPN, SVGIG (reference sequence). CDR3 in amino acids: CAWSLETDNSPLHF. CDR3 nucleotides: TGTGCCTGGAGTCTCGAGACAGATAATTCACCCCTCCACTTT.

The chain uses TRBV15 and TRBJ1-1; TRBD1 aligns across 7 bases. V was pared by 0 bases and J by 10 bases, with 5 bases of the junction left unmatched. Germline V CDR1 and CDR2: LNHNV, YYDKDF (reference sequence). The CDR3 totals 13 residues. CDR3 bases: TGTGCCACCAGCAGAGATCGGACAGGTGGAGCTTTCTTT. It encodes CATSRDRTGGAFF.

This clone was detected once. V gene TRBV10-3 combines with J gene TRBJ1-5, with a possible D match to TRBD1 (5 bases). Trimming stripped 6 bases from V and 4 bases from J, with 13 bases between. The CDR3 extends over 14 amino acids. Germline V gene data show CDR1 as ENHRY and CDR2 as SYGVKD. The CDR3 region is CAIRSTGENQPQHF. CDR3 sequence (DNA): TGTGCCATCAGGAGCACAGGTGAGAATCAGCCCCAGCATTTT.

The V call is TRBV5-6, the J call TRBJ2-5, with TRBD1 matching over 10 bases. CDR1 and CDR2 (germline): SGHDT, YYEEEE. This CDR3 comprises 17 residues. V shed 3 bases, J shed 2 bases, and the junction held 10 bases outside the gene matches. Here the CDR3 DNA reads TGTGCCAGCAGCTGGAGGCGACAGGGGGCGTCTCAAGAGACCCAGTACTTC. This encodes CASSWRRQGASQETQYF.

This clone has a single count. The chain uses TRBV15 and TRBJ2-6; tentatively, D is TRBD1 (5 bases). There are 18 residues in the CDR3. Germline values: CDR1 LNHNV, CDR2 YYDKDF (reference sequence). The V end was cut by 1 base, the J end by 0 bases, with 13 bases between. The CDR3 DNA is TGTGCCACCAGCAGAGTTTCAACAGGATACTCTGGGGCCAACGTCCTGACTTTC. Translated, it gives CATSRVSTGYSGANVLTF.

This clone has just one count. The V gene is TRBV11-2, the J gene TRBJ2-1; TRBD2 aligns across 7 bases. The CDR3 sequence is 14 residues long. The germline V gene encodes CDR1 SGHAT and CDR2 FQNNGV. V shed 1 base and J 6 bases; nucleotides not matched to a gene: 3. Here the CDR3 reads CASSLGRTSNEQFF. Written as DNA, the CDR3 is TGTGCCAGCAGCTTAGGTAGGACTAGCAATGAGCAGTTCTTC.

The J gene is TRBJ2-3, the V gene TRBV7-9, with D perhaps TRBD1 (6 bases). Germline CDR1 SEHNR, CDR2 FQNEAQ (reference sequence). V was pared by 1 base and J by 1 base, with 9 bases between. The CDR3 consists of 15 residues. The CDR3 DNA reads TGTGCCAGCAGCTTAGGGGCAGGGGGCACAGATACGCAGTATTTT. It translates to CASSLGAGGTDTQYF.

The rearrangement links TRBV29-1 to TRBJ1-1; the match to TRBD1 covers 7 bases. Germline CDR1 reads SQVTM; CDR2 reads ANQGSEA. Trimming removed 6 bases from V and 7 bases from J; junction bases left unmatched: 5. The CDR3 loop spans 11 amino acids. The CDR3 is CSVRDSFEAFF. The CDR3 DNA reads as TGCAGCGTCCGGGACAGCTTTGAAGCTTTCTTT.

The rearrangement joins TRBV6-2 or TRBV6-3 to TRBJ2-3, with D possibly TRBD2 on 6 matching bases. The CDR3 sequence is 16 residues long. Germline CDR1 and CDR2: MNHEY and SVGEGT. The ends were cut back, 0 bases at V and 3 bases at J, with 13 bases in the middle. CDR3 DNA sequence: TGTGCCAGCAGTTACTCCACTTTCGGGGGTACAGATACGCAGTATTTT. Residues: CASSYSTFGGTDTQYF.

The V and J genes are TRBV28 and TRBJ1-1; perhaps TRBD1 as D (5 bases). CDR3 length: 15 amino acids. Per germline, CDR1 MDHEN and CDR2 SYDVKM. Trimming removed 5 bases at V and 0 bases at J, with 13 bases between. This chain's CDR3 is CASSLRQLMNTEAFF. The CDR3 bases are TGTGCCAGCAGTCTCCGACAGCTTATGAACACTGAAGCTTTCTTT.

The genes are TRBV29-1 and TRBJ2-1, with D tentatively TRBD2 (5 bases). Germline V gene lookup returns CDR1 SQVTM and CDR2 ANQGSEA. Trimming pared 7 bases from V and 0 bases from J, leaving 16 bases between. The CDR3 contains 15 residues. The CDR3 DNA is TGCAGCGGCCTAACTAGTCCCCGCTCCTACAATGAGCAGTTCTTC. Protein sequence: CSGLTSPRSYNEQFF.

The chain has TRBV5-3 and TRBJ2-1; 9 bases match TRBD1. TRBV5-3 is an ORF for which the function is uncertain. V lost 5 bases, J lost 2 bases, and 17 bases stayed unmatched. The CDR3 runs 19 residues. CDR3 residues: CARRLGTGTRPWAYNEQFF. The CDR3 coding sequence is TGTGCCAGAAGGTTAGGGACAGGGACTCGCCCGTGGGCCTACAATGAGCAGTTCTTC.

This clone has more than one count but fewer than ten. The V and J genes are TRBV5-1 and TRBJ2-6, with 7 bases lining up with TRBD1. J gave up 6 bases and V 0 bases, and 3 bases lay outside the gene matches. Germline-derived CDR1 and CDR2 are SGHRS and YFSETQ. The CDR3 is made up of 15 amino acids. The CDR3, as DNA: TGCGCCAGCAGCTTGGAGGGGGCAAAGGCCAACGTCCTGACTTTC. Encoded protein: CASSLEGAKANVLTF.

This clone occurred a few times. This chain uses TRBV2 with TRBJ1-2; no definite D call. CDR1 and CDR2 from the germline V gene are SNHLY and FYNNEI. Trimming cost V 6 bases and J 0 bases, with 8 bases left between them. This CDR3 has 13 residues. The CDR3 region has the DNA TGTGCCAGCAGACGCGAATCTAACTATGGCTACACCTTC. Protein: CASRRESNYGYTF. Full variable domain (outside the CDR3, taken from reference TRBV2 and TRBJ1-2): EPEVTQTPSHQVTQMGQEVILRCVPISNHLYFYWYRQILGQKVEFLVSFYNNEISEKSEIFDDQFSVERPDGSNFTLKIRSTKLEDSAMYFCASRRESNYGYTFGSGTRLTVV.

The V call is TRBV7-9, the J call TRBJ2-1; D perhaps matches TRBD1 (6 bases). Between the trimmed V and J ends, which lost 2 bases and 10 bases, there was a span of 9 bases. The CDR3 length is 12 residues. Germline assignment: CDR1 SEHNR and CDR2 FQNEAQ (reference sequence). The CDR3 bases are TGTGCCAGCAGCTTAACCGGGACAGAGCAGTTCTTC. Protein product: CASSLTGTEQFF.

This clone occurred a few times. This chain connects TRBV6-2 or TRBV6-3 to TRBJ1-2; D is undetermined. This CDR3 has 14 amino acids. Germline V gives CDR1 MNHEY, CDR2 SVGEGT. Trimming took off 2 bases at V and 3 bases at J, with 10 bases between the two ends. Here the CDR3 DNA reads TGTGCCAGCAGTTACGGCGTGGCGGACTATGGCTACACCTTC. It specifies CASSYGVADYGYTF.

The J gene is TRBJ2-3, the V gene TRBV6-2 or TRBV6-3, with D perhaps TRBD1 (5 bases). The CDR3 totals 18 residues. The germline V and J ends were trimmed by 0 bases and 0 bases, with 16 bases remaining between them. Per the germline V gene, CDR1 is MNHEY and CDR2 is SVGEGT. The chain's CDR3 is CASSYSIRAMPSTDTQYF. CDR3 sequence (DNA): TGTGCCAGCAGTTACTCGATCAGGGCCATGCCTAGCACAGATACGCAGTATTTT.

The chain carries TRBV9 and TRBJ2-3; TRBD2 matches 9 bases. Germline V lookup: CDR1 SGDLS, CDR2 YYNGEE. This CDR3 spans 19 amino acids. V was pared by 3 bases and J by 1 base, with 15 bases of the junction left unmatched. The DNA of the CDR3 is TGTGCCAGCAGCGGGGGTTCTGGCGGGAGGGGAGGGGGCACAGATACGCAGTATTTT. Protein sequence: CASSGGSGGRGGGTDTQYF.

The gene calls are TRBV3-1 (or the pseudogene TRBV3-2) and TRBJ2-2; the D is unclear. This CDR3 has 14 amino acids. CDR1 LGHDT and CDR2 YNNKEL come from the germline V gene (reference sequence). The ends were cut back, 5 bases at V and 2 bases at J, with 9 bases in the middle. CDR3 residues: CASSYLANTGELFF. In DNA, the CDR3 is TGTGCCAGCAGCTACTTAGCTAACACCGGGGAGCTGTTTTTT.

The chain has TRBV11-2 and TRBJ2-3, with 9 bases fitting TRBD2. CDR3 length equals 16 residues. V was clipped by 5 bases and J by 6 bases; unmatched bases: 12. The V gene's germline CDR1 is SGHAT and CDR2 FQNNGV. The CDR3, as DNA: TGTGCCAGCAGCAGGGACGGCGGGGGGGCGGGGGATACGCAGTATTTT. It specifies CASSRDGGGAGDTQYF.

The CDR3 region has the DNA TGTGCCAGCAGCCCCGGTCTGGTGGGCAATCAGCCCCAGCATTTT. It is translated as CASSPGLVGNQPQHF. This chain connects TRBV6-5 to TRBJ1-5; D uncertain. V lost 6 bases and J lost 2, with 14 bases in between. This CDR3 contains 15 residues. Germline loops: CDR1 MNHEY, CDR2 SVGAGI.

The chain is built from TRBV6-5 and TRBJ2-1; 10 bases align to TRBD2. Germline CDR1 is MNHEY and CDR2 is SVGAGI. The CDR3 is 16 residues long. Unmatched junction bases numbered 9, after V lost 2 bases and J lost 8 bases. CDR3 nucleotide sequence: TGTGCCAGCAGTTACGCGGGGGCTAGCGGGAGTTATGAGCAGTTCTTC. Translated: CASSYAGASGSYEQFF.